The clone carrying this TCR beta chain was observed many times. The antigen remains unidentified. CDR3 size: 11 residues. The V and J ends lost 6 bases and 9 bases respectively, with 9 bases between them. The entry originates in a study of T cells in Graves' hyperthyroidism and ophthalmopathy. On the study more broadly: The authors collected peripheral blood at initial diagnosis, before any treatment.

TCR beta CDR3 sequences were amplified from RNA transcripts. First-round RT-PCR with HTBI primers amplified the TCR CDR3 region. TCRdb independently ran MiXCR on the multiplex PCR reads; one entry per CDR3 protein. The sample lists some 770,000 distinct CDR3 sequences; around 15% were seen once. Newly diagnosed patients aged 18 to 65 had hyperthyroidism of under 2 months' duration. Study results and limitations: Among thyroid clonotypes expanded above 0.001, most also appeared in blood. Ophthalmopathy and stable hyperthyroidism were separated by a 13 V-J model.

This chain links TRBV12-3 or TRBV12-4 with TRBJ1-5; no definite D call. This TCR was recovered from a man between 18 and 35 years old with Graves' hyperthyroidism. Material for sequencing was blood. The CDR3 sequence: CASSARGPQHF. CDR3 coding DNA: TGTGCCAGCAGCGCCCGCGGGCCCCAGCATTTT.